Included here is one TCR beta chain sequence, with context. Trimming at V came to 2 bases and at J to 4 bases, leaving 4 bases not matched to a gene. Germline V gives CDR1 KGHSH, CDR2 LQKENI. This CDR3 is built from 16 residues. This record belongs to a study of shared clonotypes between healthy human individuals. Across the whole study: Used for every donor were three CD4 naive, three CD4 memory, two CD8 naive and one CD8 memory plate.

The protocol was immunoSEQ multiplex PCR, while the TCRdb copy is restricted to in-frame clones and leaves out a portion. The table lists hundreds of thousands of clones, roughly 95% of them singletons. Material: naive CD4+ T cells sorted from blood. Noted subset: CD45RA+ positively selected. This receptor was taken from a woman aged 25 to 45 in good health. V usage is TRBV18 and J usage is TRBJ2-5; 13 bases agree with TRBD2. The DNA of the CDR3 is TGTGCCAGCTCACCAATGGGACTAGCGGGGAGAGAGACCCAGTACTTC. It translates to CASSPMGLAGRETQYF.